These 16 T cell receptor beta chains came from one sample sequenced in a study of cytomegalovirus exposure and HLA in healthy donors. Here immunoSEQ multiplex PCR was the method, and the copy in TCRdb shows in-frame clones only, minus some. This table holds hundreds of thousands of clones, roughly 90% found once. The sequencing input was PBMCs. These receptors all stem from a young woman in good health and CMV-seronegative.

The sample holds a few counts of this clone. V usage is TRBV10-3 and J usage is TRBJ2-1; D is possibly TRBD2 (7 bases). V dropped 11 bases and J dropped 4 bases, with 18 bases sitting between them. CDR1 and CDR2 from the germline V gene are ENHRY and SYGVKD. CDR3 length equals 14 residues. CDR3 amino acids: CAAGASGAYNEQFF. The CDR3 DNA reads TGTGCCGCGGGGGCGTCGGGGGCTTACAATGAGCAGTTCTTC.

This chain links TRBV28 with TRBJ2-7; TRBD1 aligns across 8 bases. V was clipped by 6 bases and J by 6 bases; unmatched bases: 10. The CDR3 has 14 residues. Per the germline V gene, CDR1 is MDHEN and CDR2 is SYDVKM. Here the CDR3 DNA reads TGTGCCAGCAGCCCGGGACAGGTTGCGGGCGAGCAGTACTTC. It codes for CASSPGQVAGEQYF.

The chain couples TRBV29-1 to TRBJ1-2, with D possibly matching TRBD1 (6 bases). The germline CDR1 and CDR2 sequences are SQVTM and ANQGSEA. Deletions cut 5 bases from V and 2 bases from J, with 15 bases between. The CDR3 is 14 amino acids. The chain's CDR3 is CSVLSGQKNYGYTF. Written as DNA, the CDR3 is TGCAGCGTTCTGTCGGGACAAAAAAACTATGGCTACACCTTC.

V usage is TRBV27 and J usage is TRBJ2-1; 8 bases map to TRBD1. With 5 bases clipped from V and 15 bases from J, the junction kept 6 bases outside the gene matches. This CDR3 comprises 11 residues. CDR1 and CDR2 (germline): MNHEY, SMNVEV (reference sequence). The CDR3 sequence: CASSSDRGAFF. In DNA, the CDR3 is TGTGCCAGCAGTAGCGACAGGGGTGCGTTCTTC.

The chain couples TRBV5-4 to TRBJ2-1; TRBD2 aligns across 8 bases. Unmatched junction bases numbered 11, after V lost 4 bases and J lost 8 bases. This CDR3 comprises 15 residues. Germline assignment: CDR1 SGHNT and CDR2 YYREEE (reference sequence). CDR3 in DNA: TGTGCCAGCAGCCCGGGACTAGTCTTTCTCGATGAGCAGTTCTTC. Translation: CASSPGLVFLDEQFF.

The J gene is TRBJ2-7, the V gene TRBV2; TRBD1 might be the D (5 bases). Per germline, CDR1 SNHLY and CDR2 FYNNEI. Trimming stripped 7 bases from V and 2 bases from J, with 9 bases between. The CDR3 contains 12 residues. In DNA form, the CDR3 reads TGTGCCAGCACGGCACAGGCCTACGAGCAGTACTTC. Its translation: CASTAQAYEQYF.

The CDR3: CASGEGHTDTQYF. The DNA for the CDR3 is TGTGCCAGCGGGGAGGGACACACAGATACGCAGTATTTT. This chain joins TRBV6-4 and TRBJ2-3, with D perhaps TRBD2 (7 bases). Trimming shortened V by 8 bases and J by 2 bases, and 11 bases separated the two germline ends. Germline CDR1 reads MRHNA; CDR2 reads SNTAGT. The CDR3 extends over 13 amino acids.

The chain has TRBV30 and TRBJ2-1; 12 nucleotides match TRBD2. Per germline, CDR1 GTSNPN and CDR2 SVGIG (reference sequence). V was pared by 0 bases and J by 7 bases, with 10 bases of the junction left unmatched. The CDR3 extends over 17 amino acids. The CDR3 region is CAWSVPLAGGLINEQFF. Written as DNA, the CDR3 is TGTGCCTGGAGTGTACCCCTAGCGGGAGGGCTTATTAATGAGCAGTTCTTC. The entire variable domain, with the rest obtained from reference TRBV30 and TRBJ2-1, is as follows: SQTIHQWPATLVQPVGSPLSLECTVEGTSNPNLYWYRQAAGRGLQLLFYSVGIGQISSEVPQNLSASRPQDRQFILSSKKLLLSDSGFYLCAWSVPLAGGLINEQFFGPGTRLTVL.

The V gene is TRBV30, the J gene TRBJ1-6, with D perhaps matching TRBD1 (6 bases). V lost 3 bases and J 10 bases, leaving 13 bases between the germline ends. The CDR3 has 13 amino acids. Per germline, CDR1 GTSNPN and CDR2 SVGIG (reference sequence). CDR3 DNA: TGTGCCTGGAGGCCCTACAGGGAATCACCCCTCCACTTT. It codes for CAWRPYRESPLHF.

The rearrangement links TRBV5-6 to TRBJ2-3; maybe TRBD2 (5 bases). Germline-derived CDR1 and CDR2 are SGHDT and YYEEEE. The CDR3 runs 15 residues. Trimming took 3 bases from V and 1 from J, leaving 12 bases between them. The CDR3 is CASSSGLHRTDTQYF. In nucleotides, the CDR3 is TGTGCCAGCAGCTCAGGACTGCACCGCACAGATACGCAGTATTTT.

This sequence joins TRBV5-1 and TRBJ2-7; the match to TRBD1 covers 9 bases. The germline V gene has CDR1 SGHRS and CDR2 YFSETQ. Losses at the gene ends were 3 bases for V and 5 bases for J; bases not matched to a gene: 3. This CDR3 has 13 amino acids. The CDR3 reads CASSWDRENEQYF. CDR3 DNA sequence: TGCGCCAGCAGCTGGGACAGGGAAAACGAGCAGTACTTC.

This clone was observed a handful of times. The chain recombines TRBV6-5 with TRBJ2-4; 8 bases agree with TRBD1. This CDR3 spans 15 amino acids. The junction had 7 bases not matched to a gene; V was cut back by 0 bases and J by 9 bases. Germline lookup yields CDR1 MNHEY and CDR2 SVGAGI. CDR3 bases: TGTGCCAGCAGTTACTCCTCAGGGGGCGGCGCCATTCAGTACTTC. Protein sequence: CASSYSSGGGAIQYF.

The chain has TRBV5-1 and TRBJ1-1; tentatively, D is TRBD1 (5 bases). The CDR3 spans 13 residues. Trimming removed 2 bases at V and 10 bases at J, with 15 bases between. Germline V gene lookup returns CDR1 SGHRS and CDR2 YFSETQ. CDR3 sequence: CASSFETRQTAFF. CDR3 in DNA: TGCGCCAGCAGCTTTGAGACCCGACAGACAGCTTTCTTT.

The rearrangement uses TRBV11-2 and TRBJ1-4, with 7 positions matching TRBD1. V trimming: 3 bases; J trimming: 5 bases; junction bases outside the gene matches: 12. Germline V gene sequence: CDR1 SGHAT, CDR2 FQNNGV. This CDR3 spans 17 amino acids. In DNA form, the CDR3 reads TGTGCCAGCAGCTTGACAGGGCCGAACCGCCGGAATGAAAAACTGTTTTTT. This codes for CASSLTGPNRRNEKLFF.

The V and J genes are TRBV19 and TRBJ1-5, with D possibly TRBD1 on 6 matching bases. V was clipped by 11 bases and J by 1 base, with 21 bases between them. The CDR3 covers 16 residues. Germline-derived CDR1 and CDR2 are LNHDA and SQIVND (reference sequence). This CDR3 reads CASRGRGAASNQPQHF. The CDR3 region has the DNA TGTGCCTCCCGAGGCAGGGGTGCCGCGAGCAATCAGCCCCAGCATTTT.

V is TRBV10-3 and J is TRBJ2-1; possible D gene TRBD1, 5 bases. The CDR3 covers 12 residues. Germline assignment: CDR1 ENHRY and CDR2 SYGVKD. V was trimmed by 6 bases and J by 3 bases, leaving 6 bases between them. The DNA of the CDR3 is TGTGCCATCAGCAGGGACTACAATGAGCAGTTCTTC. Translating it yields CAISRDYNEQFF.